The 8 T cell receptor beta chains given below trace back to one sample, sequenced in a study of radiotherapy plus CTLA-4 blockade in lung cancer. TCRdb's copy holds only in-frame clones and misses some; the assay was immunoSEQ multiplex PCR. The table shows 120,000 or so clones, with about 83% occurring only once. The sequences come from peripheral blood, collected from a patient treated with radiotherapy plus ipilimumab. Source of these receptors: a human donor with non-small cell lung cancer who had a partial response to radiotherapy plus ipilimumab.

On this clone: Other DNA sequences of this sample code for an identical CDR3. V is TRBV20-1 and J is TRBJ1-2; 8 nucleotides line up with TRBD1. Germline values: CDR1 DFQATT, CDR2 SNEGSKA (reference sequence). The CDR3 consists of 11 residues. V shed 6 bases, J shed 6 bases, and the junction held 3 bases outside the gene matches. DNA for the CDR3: TGCAGTGCCCGGACAGGGAATGGCTACACCTTC. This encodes CSARTGNGYTF.

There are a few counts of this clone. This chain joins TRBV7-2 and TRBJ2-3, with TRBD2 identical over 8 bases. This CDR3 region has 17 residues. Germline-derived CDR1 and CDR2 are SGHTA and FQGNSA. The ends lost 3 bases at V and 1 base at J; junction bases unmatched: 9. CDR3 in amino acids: CASSFYREGRGTDTQYF. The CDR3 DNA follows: TGTGCCAGCAGCTTTTATCGGGAGGGCCGGGGCACAGATACGCAGTATTTT.

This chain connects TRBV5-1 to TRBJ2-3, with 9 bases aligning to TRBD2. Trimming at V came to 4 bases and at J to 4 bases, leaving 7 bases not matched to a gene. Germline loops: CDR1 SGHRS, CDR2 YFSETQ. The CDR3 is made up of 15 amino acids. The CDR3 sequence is CASSVVAGGADTQYF. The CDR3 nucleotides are TGCGCCAGCAGCGTAGTCGCGGGGGGGGCAGATACGCAGTATTTT.

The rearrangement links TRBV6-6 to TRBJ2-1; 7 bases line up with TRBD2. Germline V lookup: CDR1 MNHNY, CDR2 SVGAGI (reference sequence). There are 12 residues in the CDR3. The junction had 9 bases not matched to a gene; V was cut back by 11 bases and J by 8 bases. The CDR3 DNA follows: TGTGCCGGGGGGGTACGGTTCGATGAGCAGTTCTTC. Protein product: CAGGVRFDEQFF.

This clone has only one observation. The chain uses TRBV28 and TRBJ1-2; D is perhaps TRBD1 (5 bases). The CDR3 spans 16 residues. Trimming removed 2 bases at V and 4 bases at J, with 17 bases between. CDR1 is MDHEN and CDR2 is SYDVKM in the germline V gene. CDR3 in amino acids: CASSLSPRARSYGYTF. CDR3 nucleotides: TGTGCCAGCAGTTTAAGTCCCAGGGCAAGAAGCTATGGCTACACCTTC.

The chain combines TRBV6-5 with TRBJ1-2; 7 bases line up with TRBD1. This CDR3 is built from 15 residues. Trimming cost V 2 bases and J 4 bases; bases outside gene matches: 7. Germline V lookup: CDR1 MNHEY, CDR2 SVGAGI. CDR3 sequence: CASSYREGQAYGYTF. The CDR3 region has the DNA TGTGCCAGCAGTTACCGAGAAGGACAGGCCTATGGCTACACCTTC.

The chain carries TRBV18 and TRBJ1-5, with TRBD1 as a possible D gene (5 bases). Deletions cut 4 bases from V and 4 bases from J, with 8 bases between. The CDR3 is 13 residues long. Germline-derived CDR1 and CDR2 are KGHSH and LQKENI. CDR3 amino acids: CASSLSGNQPQHF. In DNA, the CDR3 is TGTGCCAGCTCACTATCAGGGAATCAGCCCCAGCATTTT. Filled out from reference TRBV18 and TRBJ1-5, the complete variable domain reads NAGVMQNPRHLVRRRGQEARLRCSPMKGHSHVYWYRQLPEEGLKFMVYLQKENIIDESGMPKERFSAEFPKEGPSILRIQQVVRGDSAAYFCASSLSGNQPQHFGDGTRLSIL.

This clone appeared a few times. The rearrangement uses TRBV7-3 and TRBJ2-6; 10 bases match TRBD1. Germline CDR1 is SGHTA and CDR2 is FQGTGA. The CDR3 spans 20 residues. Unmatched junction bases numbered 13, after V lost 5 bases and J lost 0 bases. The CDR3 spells CASSPRTGGSMFSGANVLTF. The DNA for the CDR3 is TGTGCCAGCAGCCCCCGGACAGGGGGATCCATGTTCTCTGGGGCCAACGTCCTGACTTTC.